These 29 T cell receptor beta chains were all obtained from the same sample, sequenced in a study of blood T cell repertoires in COVID-19. TCRdb's table, derived via immunoSEQ multiplex PCR, lists solely in-frame clones and lacks some. The top ten clones hold approximately 25% of a sample with 80,000 to 100,000 clones, approximately 72% of them seen once. The material sequenced was peripheral blood. These receptors came from a man aged 65 to 79 with acute or convalescent COVID-19.

The chain couples TRBV9 to TRBJ2-3; 9 bases fit TRBD2. V lost 0 bases, J lost 6 bases, and 5 bases stayed unmatched. The CDR3 contains 15 residues. Germline lookup yields CDR1 SGDLS and CDR2 YYNGEE. CDR3 residues: CASSVVRGGADTQYF. The CDR3 region has the DNA TGTGCCAGCAGCGTAGTCCGCGGGGGGGCGGATACGCAGTATTTT.

This sequence joins TRBV7-3 and TRBJ1-1; D gene uncertain. The CDR3 extends over 14 amino acids. V dropped 0 bases and J dropped 0 bases, with 5 bases sitting between them. Germline loops: CDR1 SGHTA, CDR2 FQGTGA. The CDR3 DNA follows: TGTGCCAGCAGCTTAACCAGTCTGAACACTGAAGCTTTCTTT. Its translation: CASSLTSLNTEAFF.

Note on this clone: At one end the junction does not follow the germline gene, possibly because of a read error. J is TRBJ2-2 and V is TRBV7-7, with TRBD1 matching 7 bases. This CDR3 has 18 residues. CDR1 and CDR2 (germline): SSHAT, FNYEAQ (reference sequence). The CDR3 DNA reads TGTGCTAGCAGCCACAGACAGGCTTACAGGGGGAACACCGGGGAGCTGTTTTTT. This gives the protein CASSHRQAYRGNTGELFF. Using reference TRBV7-7 and TRBJ2-2 for the parts outside the CDR3, the full variable domain is GAGVSQSPRYKVTKRGQDVTLRCDPISSHATLYWYQQALGQGPEFLTYFNYEAQPDKSGLPSDRFSAERPEGSISTLTIQRTEQRDSAMYRCASSHRQAYRGNTGELFFGEGSRLTVL.

The V gene is TRBV7-6, the J gene TRBJ1-1, with 9 bases fitting TRBD1. Trimming at V came to 2 bases and at J to 6 bases, leaving 4 bases not matched to a gene. The CDR3 length is 14 residues. Per the germline V gene, CDR1 is SGHVS and CDR2 is FNYEAQ. The CDR3 region is CASSLWGQGPEAFF. The CDR3 DNA reads TGTGCCAGCAGCTTATGGGGACAGGGCCCTGAAGCTTTCTTT.

The V gene is TRBV29-1, the J gene TRBJ1-6, with 9 bases identical to TRBD1. The CDR3 is 15 residues long. CDR1 is SQVTM, CDR2 ANQGSEA, per germline. V trimming: 6 bases; J trimming: 7 bases; junction bases outside the gene matches: 10. CDR3 sequence (DNA): TGCAGCGTGGCGATCGGGACAGGGTACAATTCACCCCTCCACTTT. Translating gives CSVAIGTGYNSPLHF.

This clone showed up just once. J is TRBJ2-2 and V is TRBV24-1; TRBD2 aligns across 11 bases. This CDR3 contains 15 residues. Trimming at V came to 5 bases and at J to 7 bases, leaving 5 bases not matched to a gene. CDR1 is KGHDR, CDR2 SFDVKD, per germline. The CDR3 is CATSATSGRGGELFF. The CDR3 bases are TGTGCCACCAGTGCAACTAGCGGGAGAGGCGGGGAGCTGTTTTTT.

The gene calls are TRBV18 and TRBJ1-4, with 12 bases identical to TRBD1. This CDR3 spans 19 amino acids. The germline V gene has CDR1 KGHSH and CDR2 LQKENI. After removal of 5 bases from V and 0 bases from J, the junction contained 10 bases not matched to a gene. In nucleotides, the CDR3 is TGTGCCAGCTCAGCCGGGACAGGGGGCACCCCTGCAACTAATGAAAAACTGTTTTTT. It is translated as CASSAGTGGTPATNEKLFF. Looking up the rest from reference TRBV18 and TRBJ1-4 gives the full variable domain: NAGVMQNPRHLVRRRGQEARLRCSPMKGHSHVYWYRQLPEEGLKFMVYLQKENIIDESGMPKERFSAEFPKEGPSILRIQQVVRGDSAAYFCASSAGTGGTPATNEKLFFGSGTQLSVL.

This clone was counted only a few times. V usage is TRBV24-1 and J usage is TRBJ1-1, with unresolved D. The CDR3 covers 13 residues. Germline values: CDR1 KGHDR, CDR2 SFDVKD. The V end was cut by 3 bases, the J end by 3 bases, with 7 bases between. This CDR3 reads CATSDLGDTEAFF. DNA for the CDR3: TGTGCCACCAGTGATCTCGGAGACACTGAAGCTTTCTTT.

There are a few counts of this clone. The chain couples TRBV29-1 to TRBJ1-1; D possibly corresponds to TRBD1 (5 bases). Per the germline V gene, CDR1 is SQVTM and CDR2 is ANQGSEA. This CDR3 is 15 amino acids long. V lost 0 bases, J lost 1 base, and 12 bases lay in between. The CDR3 spells CSVEDFGGWNTEAFF. CDR3 coding DNA: TGCAGCGTTGAAGATTTCGGGGGTTGGAACACTGAAGCTTTCTTT.

This clone has just a few counts. The chain carries TRBV6-5 and TRBJ2-7; D remains unclear. Per germline, CDR1 MNHEY and CDR2 SVGAGI. CDR3 size: 15 residues. V lost 0 bases and J 1 base, leaving 10 bases between the germline ends. CDR3 loop: CASSYSAADSYEQYF. DNA of the CDR3: TGTGCCAGCAGTTACTCGGCTGCAGATTCCTACGAGCAGTACTTC.

The chain has TRBV6-5 and TRBJ1-5; TRBD1 is a possible D gene (6 bases). Germline V gives CDR1 MNHEY, CDR2 SVGAGI. The CDR3 extends over 14 amino acids. V was cut by 6 bases and J by 5 bases, with 14 bases left in between. CDR3 protein: CASRSYRDDQPQHF. The CDR3 DNA sequence: TGTGCCAGCAGATCTTACAGGGACGATCAGCCCCAGCATTTT.

V and J are TRBV5-6 and TRBJ2-6; D remains ambiguous. The germline V gene has CDR1 SGHDT and CDR2 YYEEEE. V lost 1 base and J lost 0, with 11 bases in between. CDR3 length equals 17 residues. CDR3 loop: CASSLLAGRSGANVLTF. The CDR3, as DNA: TGTGCCAGCAGCTTGCTGGCAGGCCGCTCTGGGGCCAACGTCCTGACTTTC. The full variable domain, rest sourced from reference TRBV5-6 and TRBJ2-6, is DAGVTQSPTHLIKTRGQQVTLRCSPKSGHDTVSWYQQALGQGPQFIFQYYEEEERQRGNFPDRFSGHQFPNYSSELNVNALLLGDSALYLCASSLLAGRSGANVLTFGAGSRLTVL.

V gene TRBV30 combines with J gene TRBJ1-4, with 11 bases that match TRBD1. After removal of 2 bases from V and 11 bases from J, the junction contained 7 bases not matched to a gene. There are 14 residues in the CDR3. Germline values: CDR1 GTSNPN, CDR2 SVGIG (reference sequence). The CDR3 protein is CAWSRRDRGIKLFF. The CDR3 coding sequence is TGTGCCTGGAGTCGCCGGGACAGGGGGATTAAACTGTTTTTT.

The chain uses TRBV7-2 and TRBJ2-7; 8 bases agree with TRBD1. CDR1 and CDR2 (germline): SGHTA, FQGNSA. The CDR3 sequence is 16 residues long. V dropped 4 bases and J dropped 2; count of bases not matched to a gene: 10. The CDR3 is CASSSRTGSGTYEQYF. The CDR3 DNA sequence: TGTGCCAGCAGCTCTCGGACAGGGTCAGGGACCTACGAGCAGTACTTC.

This chain connects TRBV5-8 to TRBJ1-5, with TRBD1 matching over 7 bases. Germline CDR1 SGHTS, CDR2 YDEGEE. V lost 4 bases and J lost 7; bases outside the gene matches: 5. This CDR3 contains 13 residues. CDR3: CASSLDREQPQHF. CDR3 DNA sequence: TGTGCCAGCAGCCTTGACAGGGAGCAGCCCCAGCATTTT.

The V gene is TRBV7-2, the J gene TRBJ2-5, with D maybe TRBD1 (8 bases). The V end lost 2 bases, the J end lost 9 bases, and 16 bases lay between the germline ends. The CDR3 has 14 residues. CDR1 is SGHTA and CDR2 is FQGNSA in the germline V gene. CDR3 in DNA: TGTGCCAGCAGCTTACGGCCAGCGGGACAGGCCCAGTACTTC. This encodes CASSLRPAGQAQYF.

The chain is built from TRBV19 and TRBJ1-5; no clear D gene. V was cut by 6 bases and J by 7 bases, with 22 bases left in between. The germline CDR1 and CDR2 sequences are LNHDA and SQIVND (reference sequence). The CDR3 runs 16 residues. CDR3 in DNA: TGTGCCAGTAGGAAAGAGGTGGAGAGGAGGGAACAGCCCCAGCATTTT. The encoded protein is CASRKEVERREQPQHF.

This chain joins TRBV3-1 (or the pseudogene TRBV3-2) and TRBJ2-1, with D perhaps TRBD1 (6 bases). V was clipped by 4 bases and J by 4 bases, with 14 bases between them. The CDR3 loop spans 15 amino acids. CDR1 and CDR2 from the germline V gene are LGHDT and YNNKEL (reference sequence). For the CDR3, the DNA is TGTGCCAGCAGCCCGACTCGGGACACATACAATGAGCAGTTCTTC. Protein: CASSPTRDTYNEQFF.

The gene calls are TRBV5-4 and TRBJ2-5; D possibly corresponds to TRBD2 (5 bases). The CDR3 covers 15 residues. Germline V gene lookup returns CDR1 SGHNT and CDR2 YYREEE (reference sequence). V dropped 0 bases and J dropped 9 bases, with 18 bases sitting between them. CDR3 sequence reads: CASSLATASRSAQYF. CDR3 nucleotides: TGTGCCAGCAGCTTGGCCACGGCTAGCAGGTCGGCCCAGTACTTC.

The rearrangement uses TRBV28 and TRBJ1-1; D may be TRBD1 (5 bases). CDR3 length equals 15 residues. Trimming pared 5 bases from V and 4 bases from J, leaving 17 bases between. Per germline, CDR1 MDHEN and CDR2 SYDVKM. For the CDR3, the DNA is TGTGCCAGCAGTCCAGTTTTGGGGGAGGGCACTGAAGCTTTCTTT. Its translation: CASSPVLGEGTEAFF.

As regards this clone: This specimen includes other DNA sequences encoding the same CDR3. The chain combines TRBV6-5 with TRBJ1-1; D is ambiguous. The CDR3 contains 15 residues. Germline values: CDR1 MNHEY, CDR2 SVGAGI. Trimming removed 0 bases from V and 1 base from J, with 9 bases in between. CDR3 bases: TGTGCCAGCAGTTACTCAAGAGAGGGGAACACTGAAGCTTTCTTT. It translates to CASSYSREGNTEAFF.

V usage is TRBV20-1 and J usage is TRBJ1-5; a weak D match, TRBD1 (5 bases). The germline CDR1 and CDR2 sequences are DFQATT and SNEGSKA (reference sequence). The CDR3 spans 13 residues. Trimming removed 3 bases at V and 7 bases at J, with 13 bases between. The CDR3 sequence is CSASGDSGQPQHF. CDR3 DNA sequence: TGCAGTGCTAGTGGGGACTCCGGGCAGCCCCAGCATTTT.

The chain carries TRBV5-1 and TRBJ2-3; D may be TRBD2 (5 bases). V was cut by 0 bases and J by 0 bases, with 8 bases left in between. Germline V CDR1 and CDR2: SGHRS, YFSETQ. CDR3 length: 15 amino acids. DNA for the CDR3: TGCGCCAGCAGCTTGGCCGGGGTTAGCACAGATACGCAGTATTTT. Translation gives CASSLAGVSTDTQYF.

The gene calls are TRBV6-5 and TRBJ2-2, with D possibly matching TRBD1 (5 bases). Germline assignment: CDR1 MNHEY and CDR2 SVGAGI. CDR3 length: 15 amino acids. V was cut by 7 bases and J by 0 bases, with 12 bases left in between. The CDR3, as DNA: TGTGCCAGCAACAGGATATACGCGAACACCGGGGAGCTGTTTTTT. It is translated as CASNRIYANTGELFF.

The genes are TRBV18 and TRBJ1-2; D remains ambiguous. The CDR3 is made up of 14 amino acids. The germline gives CDR1 KGHSH, CDR2 LQKENI. The germline V and J ends were trimmed by 2 bases and 7 bases, with 14 bases remaining between them. The CDR3 DNA reads TGTGCCAGCTCACCAACGGGAACAAACCCTGGCTACACCTTC. Translating it yields CASSPTGTNPGYTF. Variable domain in full (rest from reference TRBV18 and TRBJ1-2): NAGVMQNPRHLVRRRGQEARLRCSPMKGHSHVYWYRQLPEEGLKFMVYLQKENIIDESGMPKERFSAEFPKEGPSILRIQQVVRGDSAAYFCASSPTGTNPGYTFGSGTRLTVV.

This clone was seen only a few times. The chain joins TRBV7-6 to TRBJ2-2; 7 positions match TRBD2. The CDR3 is 17 amino acids. Germline values: CDR1 SGHVS, CDR2 FNYEAQ. Unmatched junction bases numbered 7, after V lost 3 bases and J lost 0 bases. The CDR3 loop is CASSLPRLAPNTGELFF. DNA for the CDR3: TGTGCCAGCAGCTTGCCTAGACTAGCCCCGAACACCGGGGAGCTGTTTTTT.

The chain carries TRBV21-1 and TRBJ2-4; the tabulated D call, TRBD2, remains unverified against the DNA. TRBV21-1 is reported as a pseudogene. This CDR3 is 17 amino acids long. The CDR3, as DNA: TGTGCCAGCAGCAAAGCCCGGTTAGCGGGAGGGCCGAACATTCAGTACTTC. It codes for CASSKARLAGGPNIQYF.

The chain joins TRBV6-2 or TRBV6-3 to TRBJ2-3; possibly TRBD1 for D (5 bases). Trimming shortened V by 0 bases and J by 2 bases, and 15 bases separated the two germline ends. From germline, CDR1 is MNHEY and CDR2 SVGEGT. The CDR3 sequence is 17 residues long. DNA for the CDR3: TGTGCCAGCAGTTACTCGATGCGAGACAGAAACACAGATACGCAGTATTTT. This translates into CASSYSMRDRNTDTQYF.

This clone came up once. The chain combines TRBV6-5 with TRBJ2-1, with 7 bases lining up with TRBD2. The germline V gene has CDR1 MNHEY and CDR2 SVGAGI. This CDR3 has 14 amino acids. V dropped 6 bases and J dropped 4; count of bases not matched to a gene: 6. CDR3 bases: TGTGCCAGCAGGCGGGCTAGCGGATACAATGAGCAGTTCTTC. This codes for CASRRASGYNEQFF.